This T cell receptor (beta chain) was observed in a study of cytomegalovirus exposure and HLA in healthy donors. Regarding the study as a whole: A previous analysis found most TCR beta V segments productive roughly 90% or roughly 30% of the time. Later genetic work tied a missense DCLRE1C variant to beta-chain V and J trimming. Reports state that TCR beta sequences accurately predicted most subjects' HLA-A and HLA-B alleles.

The primer mix had 60 Vbeta and 13 Jbeta primers. Libraries were prepared by immunoSEQ multiplex PCR; TCRdb keeps only in-frame clonotypes and omits some of them. Found here are around 67,000 clones, approximately 77% of them singletons; the top ten hold about 8%. CDR1 is SGHDT, CDR2 YYEEEE, per germline. This CDR3 is built from 16 residues. Trimming stripped 4 bases from V and 1 base from J, with 12 bases between. The sample holds a few counts of this clone. Its antigen is undetermined. Sequencing was carried out using PBMCs. The gene calls are TRBV5-6 and TRBJ2-6, with D perhaps TRBD2 (5 bases). The receptor's source is a woman in her 30s in good health and CMV-seropositive. The CDR3 DNA follows: TGTGCCAGCAGCCATACTAGGAATTCTGGGGCCAACGTCCTGACTTTC. It specifies CASSHTRNSGANVLTF.